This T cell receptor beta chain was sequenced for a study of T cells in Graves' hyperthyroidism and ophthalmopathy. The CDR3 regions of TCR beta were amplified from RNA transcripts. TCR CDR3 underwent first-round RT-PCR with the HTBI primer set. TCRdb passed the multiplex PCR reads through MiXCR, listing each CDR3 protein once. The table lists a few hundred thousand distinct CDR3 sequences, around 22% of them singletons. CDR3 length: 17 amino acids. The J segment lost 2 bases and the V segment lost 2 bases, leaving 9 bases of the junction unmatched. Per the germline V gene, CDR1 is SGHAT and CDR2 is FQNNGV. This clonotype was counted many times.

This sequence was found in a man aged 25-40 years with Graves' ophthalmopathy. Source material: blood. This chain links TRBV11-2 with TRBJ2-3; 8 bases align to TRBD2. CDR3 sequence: CASSLYPGGANTDTQYF. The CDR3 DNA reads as TGTGCCAGCAGCTTATATCCCGGGGGGGCTAACACAGATACGCAGTATTTT.